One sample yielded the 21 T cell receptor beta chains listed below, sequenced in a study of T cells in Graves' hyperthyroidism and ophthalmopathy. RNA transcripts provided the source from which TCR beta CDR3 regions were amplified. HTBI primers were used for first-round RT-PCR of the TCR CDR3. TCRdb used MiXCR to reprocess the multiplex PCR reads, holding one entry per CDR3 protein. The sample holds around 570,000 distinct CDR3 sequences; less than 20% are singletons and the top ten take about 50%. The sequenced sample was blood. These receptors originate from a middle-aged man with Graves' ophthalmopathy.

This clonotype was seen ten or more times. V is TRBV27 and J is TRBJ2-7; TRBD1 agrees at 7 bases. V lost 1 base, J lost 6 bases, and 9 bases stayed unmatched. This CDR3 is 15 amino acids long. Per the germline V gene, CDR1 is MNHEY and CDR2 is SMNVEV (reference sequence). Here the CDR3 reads CASSLFLGGKGEQYF. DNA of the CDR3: TGTGCCAGCAGTTTATTTTTAGGGGGCAAGGGCGAGCAGTACTTC.

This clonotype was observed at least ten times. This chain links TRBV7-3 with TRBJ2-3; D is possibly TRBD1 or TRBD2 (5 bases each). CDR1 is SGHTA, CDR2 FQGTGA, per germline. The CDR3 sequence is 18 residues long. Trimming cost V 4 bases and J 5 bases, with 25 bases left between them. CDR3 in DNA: TGTGCCAGCAGCTACACGGGGCAGGACAATAGCCGCGGAGATACGCAGTATTTT. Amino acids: CASSYTGQDNSRGDTQYF.

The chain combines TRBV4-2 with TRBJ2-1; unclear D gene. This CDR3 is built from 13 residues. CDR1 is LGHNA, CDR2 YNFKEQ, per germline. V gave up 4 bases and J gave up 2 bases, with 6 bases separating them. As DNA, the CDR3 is TGTGCCAGCAGCCTCCCCCCCTACAATGAGCAGTTCTTC. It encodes CASSLPPYNEQFF.

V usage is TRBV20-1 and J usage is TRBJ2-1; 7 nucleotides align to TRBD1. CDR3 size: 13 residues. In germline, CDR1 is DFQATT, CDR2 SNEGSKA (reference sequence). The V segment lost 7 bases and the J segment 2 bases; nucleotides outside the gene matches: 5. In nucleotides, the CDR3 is TGCAGTGTAGGGACAGTTCCCTACAATGAGCAGTTCTTC. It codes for CSVGTVPYNEQFF.

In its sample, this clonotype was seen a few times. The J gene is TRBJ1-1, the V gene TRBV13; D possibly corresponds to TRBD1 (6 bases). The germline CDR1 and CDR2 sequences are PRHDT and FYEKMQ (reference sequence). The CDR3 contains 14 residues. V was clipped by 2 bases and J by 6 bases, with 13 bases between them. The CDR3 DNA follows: TGTGCCAGCAGCTTATTTGGACAGTTCCCTGAAGCTTTCTTT. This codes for CASSLFGQFPEAFF.

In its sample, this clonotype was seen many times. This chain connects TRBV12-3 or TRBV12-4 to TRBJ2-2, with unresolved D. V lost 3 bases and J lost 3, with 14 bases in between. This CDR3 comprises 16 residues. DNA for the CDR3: TGTGCCAGCAGTTTCGACGCCGGGTATGACACCGGGGAGCTGTTTTTT. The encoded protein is CASSFDAGYDTGELFF.

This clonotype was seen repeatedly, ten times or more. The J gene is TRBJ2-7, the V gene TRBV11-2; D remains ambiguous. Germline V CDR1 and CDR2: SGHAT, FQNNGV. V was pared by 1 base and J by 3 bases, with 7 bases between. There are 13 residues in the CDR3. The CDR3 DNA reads TGTGCCAGCAGCTTAGGCCAGGACTACGAGCAGTACTTC. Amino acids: CASSLGQDYEQYF.

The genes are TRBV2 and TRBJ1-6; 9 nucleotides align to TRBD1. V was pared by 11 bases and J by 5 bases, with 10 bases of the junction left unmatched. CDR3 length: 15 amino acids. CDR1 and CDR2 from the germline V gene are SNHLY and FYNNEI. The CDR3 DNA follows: TGTGCCTGCAAAGACGACAGGGGGGATAATTCACCCCTCCACTTT. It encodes CACKDDRGDNSPLHF.

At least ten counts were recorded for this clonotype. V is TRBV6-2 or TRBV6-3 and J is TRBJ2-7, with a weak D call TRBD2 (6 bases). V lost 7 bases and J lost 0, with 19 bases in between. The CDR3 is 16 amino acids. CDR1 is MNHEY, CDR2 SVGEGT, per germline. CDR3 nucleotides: TGTGCCAGCAACAGTATAGCGGATTACCTCTCCTACGAGCAGTACTTC. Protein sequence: CASNSIADYLSYEQYF.

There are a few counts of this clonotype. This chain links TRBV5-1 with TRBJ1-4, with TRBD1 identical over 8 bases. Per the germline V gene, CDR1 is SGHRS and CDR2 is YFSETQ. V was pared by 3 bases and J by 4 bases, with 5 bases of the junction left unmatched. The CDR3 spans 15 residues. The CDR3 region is CASSSQGQVNEKLFF. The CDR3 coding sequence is TGCGCCAGCAGCTCCCAGGGACAGGTTAATGAAAAACTGTTTTTT.

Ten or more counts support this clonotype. The CDR3 coding sequence is TGTGCCAGCAGTTATCCCGGTTCCTACGAGCAGTACTTC. Its translation: CASSYPGSYEQYF. The J gene is TRBJ2-7, the V gene TRBV27; D is ambiguous. Germline V CDR1 and CDR2: MNHEY, SMNVEV (reference sequence). This CDR3 has 13 amino acids. Trimming removed 4 bases at V and 1 base at J, with 8 bases between.

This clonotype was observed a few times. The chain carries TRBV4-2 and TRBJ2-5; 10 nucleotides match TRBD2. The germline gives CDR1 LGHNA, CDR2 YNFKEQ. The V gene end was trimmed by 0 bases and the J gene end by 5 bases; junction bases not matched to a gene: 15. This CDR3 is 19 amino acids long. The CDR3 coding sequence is TGTGCCAGCAGCCAAGATCTAGGGTCCAGCGGGAGGGCATGGGAGACCCAGTACTTC. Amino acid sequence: CASSQDLGSSGRAWETQYF.

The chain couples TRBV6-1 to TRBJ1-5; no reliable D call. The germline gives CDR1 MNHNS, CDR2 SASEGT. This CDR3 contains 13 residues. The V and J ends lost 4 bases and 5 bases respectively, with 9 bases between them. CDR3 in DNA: TGTGCCAGCAGTGCCTTAATCGATCAGCCCCAGCATTTT. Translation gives CASSALIDQPQHF.

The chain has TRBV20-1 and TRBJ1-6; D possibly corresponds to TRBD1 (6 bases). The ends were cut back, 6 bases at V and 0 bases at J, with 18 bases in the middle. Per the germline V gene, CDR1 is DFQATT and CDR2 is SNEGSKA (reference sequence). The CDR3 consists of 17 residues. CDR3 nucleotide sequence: TGCAGTGCCCCCGCGGGGGGGCACAGCTCCTATAATTCACCCCTCCACTTT. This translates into CSAPAGGHSSYNSPLHF.

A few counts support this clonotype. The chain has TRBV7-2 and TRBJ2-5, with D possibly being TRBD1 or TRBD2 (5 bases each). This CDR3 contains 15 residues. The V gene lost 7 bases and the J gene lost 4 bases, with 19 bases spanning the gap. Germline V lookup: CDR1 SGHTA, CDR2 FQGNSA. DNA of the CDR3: TGTGCCAGCACCCCTTCTGGGGGATGGGGAGAGACCCAGTACTTC. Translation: CASTPSGGWGETQYF.

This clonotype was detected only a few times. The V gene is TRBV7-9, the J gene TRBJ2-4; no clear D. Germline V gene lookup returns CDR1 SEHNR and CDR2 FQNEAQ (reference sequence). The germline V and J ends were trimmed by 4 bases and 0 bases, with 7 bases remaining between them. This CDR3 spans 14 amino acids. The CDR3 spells CASSSPLAKNIQYF. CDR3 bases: TGTGCCAGCAGCTCCCCTCTAGCCAAAAACATTCAGTACTTC.

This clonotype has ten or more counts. The CDR3 coding sequence is TGTGCCAGCAGTCCCCAGGAGGGGGGACGGACTGAAGCTTTCTTT. Its translation: CASSPQEGGRTEAFF. The chain uses TRBV6-1 and TRBJ1-1, with a possible D match to TRBD1 (6 bases). The germline gives CDR1 MNHNS, CDR2 SASEGT. The CDR3 is 15 amino acids. V gave up 5 bases and J gave up 5 bases, with 18 bases separating them.

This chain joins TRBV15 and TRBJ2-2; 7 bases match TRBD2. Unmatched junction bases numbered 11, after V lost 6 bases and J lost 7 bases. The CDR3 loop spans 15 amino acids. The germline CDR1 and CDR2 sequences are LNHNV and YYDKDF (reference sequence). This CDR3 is CATSPGVRTSGELFF. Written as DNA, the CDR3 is TGTGCCACCAGTCCCGGGGTGAGGACTAGCGGGGAGCTGTTTTTT. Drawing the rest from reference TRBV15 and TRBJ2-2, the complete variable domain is DAMVIQNPRYQVTQFGKPVTLSCSQTLNHNVMYWYQQKSSQAPKLLFHYYDKDFNNEADTPDNFQSRRPNTSFCFLDIRSPGLGDTAMYLCATSPGVRTSGELFFGEGSRLTVL.

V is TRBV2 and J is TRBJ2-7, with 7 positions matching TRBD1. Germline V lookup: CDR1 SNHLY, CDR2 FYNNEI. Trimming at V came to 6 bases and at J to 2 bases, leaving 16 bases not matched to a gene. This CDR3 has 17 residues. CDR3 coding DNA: TGTGCCAGCAGCCAAGATCCCCCGGCCGGGACAGCCTACGAGCAGTACTTC. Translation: CASSQDPPAGTAYEQYF.

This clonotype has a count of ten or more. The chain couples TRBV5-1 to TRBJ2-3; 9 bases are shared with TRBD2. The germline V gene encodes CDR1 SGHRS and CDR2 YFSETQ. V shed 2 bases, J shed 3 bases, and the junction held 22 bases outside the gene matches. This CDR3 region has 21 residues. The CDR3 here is CASSFGIIVFGVAGVTDTQYF. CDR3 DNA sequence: TGCGCCAGCAGCTTTGGAATCATCGTCTTTGGAGTAGCGGGGGTAACAGATACGCAGTATTTT.

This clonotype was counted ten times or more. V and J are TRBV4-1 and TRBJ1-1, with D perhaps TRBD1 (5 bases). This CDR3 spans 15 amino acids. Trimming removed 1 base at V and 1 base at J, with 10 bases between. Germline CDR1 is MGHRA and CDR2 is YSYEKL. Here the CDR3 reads CASSQARGWNTEAFF. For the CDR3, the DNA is TGCGCCAGCAGCCAAGCAAGGGGATGGAACACTGAAGCTTTCTTT.